This T cell receptor beta chain was recorded in a study of Graves' ophthalmopathy and Graves' hyperthyroidism. Background on the study: Investigators collected peripheral blood at initial diagnosis, before any treatment was given. General observations from the study: Blood was where most expanded thyroid clonotypes above 0.001 frequency also turned up.

The authors used Ficoll-Paque density gradient centrifugation to separate PBMCs. The input was approximately 10 ml of fresh peripheral blood. The study amplified TCR beta CDR3 regions using RNA transcripts. RT-PCR in the first round used HTBI primers; a second-round multiplex PCR followed. TCRdb called the multiplex PCR reads again in MiXCR, with one record for every CDR3 protein. The table has approximately 160,000 distinct CDR3 sequences, roughly 37% seen once. As to this clonotype: The antigen remains unidentified.

From germline, CDR1 is LNHNV and CDR2 YYDKDF (reference sequence). The V and J ends lost 6 bases and 2 bases respectively, with 10 bases between them. The CDR3 contains 14 residues. The chain recombines TRBV15 with TRBJ2-2; maybe TRBD2 (6 bases). The clonotype originates from a middle-aged woman with Graves' ophthalmopathy. Sequencing used peripheral blood. The CDR3 DNA follows: TGTGCCACCAGTCGGGACTTTAACACCGGGGAGCTGTTTTTT. Amino acid sequence: CATSRDFNTGELFF.